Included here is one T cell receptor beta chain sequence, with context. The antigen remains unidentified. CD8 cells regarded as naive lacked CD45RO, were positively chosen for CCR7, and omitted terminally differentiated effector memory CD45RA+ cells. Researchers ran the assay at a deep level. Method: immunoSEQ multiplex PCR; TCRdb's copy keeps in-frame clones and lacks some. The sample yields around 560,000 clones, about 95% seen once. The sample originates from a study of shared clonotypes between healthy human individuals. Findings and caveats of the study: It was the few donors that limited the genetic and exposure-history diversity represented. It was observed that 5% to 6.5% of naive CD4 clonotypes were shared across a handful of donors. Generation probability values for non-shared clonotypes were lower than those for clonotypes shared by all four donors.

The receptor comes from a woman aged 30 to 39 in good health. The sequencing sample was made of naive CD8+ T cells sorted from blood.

The DNA for the CDR3 is TGCGCCAGCAGCCCTATGATATCGACAGACTACGAGCAGTACTTC. Translating it yields CASSPMISTDYEQYF. The chain joins TRBV4-1 to TRBJ2-7, with TRBD1 as a possible D gene (5 bases). V lost 4 bases, J lost 3 bases, and 16 bases lay in between. The CDR3 extends over 15 amino acids. CDR1 and CDR2 from the germline V gene are MGHRA and YSYEKL.